These T cell receptor beta chains were read from a single sample in a study of blood T cell repertoires in COVID-19. Method: immunoSEQ multiplex PCR; TCRdb's copy keeps in-frame clones and lacks some. In the table there are roughly 250,000 clones, approximately 82% of which are singletons. Sequenced material: peripheral blood. The source is a woman of 80 years or more with active or convalescent COVID-19. The CDR3 runs from the conserved cysteine through the conserved F or W. The order of the fields is CDR3 protein, CDR3 DNA, clone size, D gene, V gene, J gene. The D gene is left open where the match is weak. Clone size is shown for a subset of rows, as once, few, many or a class of expanded clone.

CDR3 protein: CASSSPGVDQPQHF
CDR3 DNA: TGTGCCAGCAGTTCCCCGGGGGTCGATCAGCCCCAGCATTTT
clone size: once
D gene: NA
V gene: TRBV27
J gene: TRBJ1-5

CDR3 protein: CSAESRRQGSATEAFF
CDR3 DNA: TGCAGCGCTGAGAGCAGACGACAGGGCTCCGCCACTGAAGCTTTCTTT
clone size: NA
D gene: TRBD1
V gene: TRBV29-1
J gene: TRBJ1-1

CDR3 protein: CASSLGLAGVNEQFF
CDR3 DNA: TGTGCCAGCAGCTTAGGACTAGCGGGAGTCAATGAGCAGTTCTTC
clone size: NA
D gene: TRBD2
V gene: TRBV5-5
J gene: TRBJ2-1

CDR3 protein: CAITGLAVYNEQFF
CDR3 DNA: TGTGCCATCACGGGACTAGCGGTCTACAATGAGCAGTTCTTC
clone size: NA
D gene: TRBD2
V gene: TRBV10-3
J gene: TRBJ2-1

CDR3 protein: CSADRGIEETQYF
CDR3 DNA: TGCAGCGCGGACAGGGGCATAGAGGAGACCCAGTACTTC
clone size: NA
D gene: TRBD1
V gene: TRBV29-1
J gene: TRBJ2-5

CDR3 protein: CASSLDPGGNQPQHF
CDR3 DNA: TGTGCCAGCAGCTTGGACCCAGGGGGGAATCAGCCCCAGCATTTT
clone size: few
D gene: TRBD1
V gene: TRBV5-4
J gene: TRBJ1-5

CDR3 protein: CASSIIENTEAFF
CDR3 DNA: TGTGCCAGTAGTATAATAGAGAACACTGAAGCTTTCTTT
clone size: NA
D gene: NA
V gene: TRBV19
J gene: TRBJ1-1

CDR3 protein: CAISEAPVTNTEAFF
CDR3 DNA: TGTGCCATCAGTGAGGCACCAGTCACGAACACTGAAGCTTTCTTT
clone size: NA
D gene: NA
V gene: TRBV10-3
J gene: TRBJ1-1

CDR3 protein: CASRLAGGRNEQFF
CDR3 DNA: TGTGCCAGCAGGCTAGCGGGGGGGCGGAATGAGCAGTTCTTC
clone size: once
D gene: TRBD2
V gene: TRBV5-5
J gene: TRBJ2-1

CDR3 protein: CASSAGTGGPEAFF
CDR3 DNA: TGCGCCAGCAGCGCGGGTACAGGGGGCCCTGAAGCTTTCTTT
clone size: NA
D gene: TRBD1
V gene: TRBV5-1
J gene: TRBJ1-1

CDR3 protein: CASRMTGRSSGGYTF
CDR3 DNA: TGTGCCAGCAGGATGACAGGGAGAAGTTCGGGCGGCTACACCTTC
clone size: NA
D gene: TRBD1
V gene: TRBV6-5
J gene: TRBJ1-2

CDR3 protein: CASSFRQGATGYTF
CDR3 DNA: TGTGCCAGCAGTTTCCGACAGGGGGCGACGGGCTACACCTTC
clone size: NA
D gene: TRBD1
V gene: TRBV27
J gene: TRBJ1-2

CDR3 protein: CASGEGQFGTGELFF
CDR3 DNA: TGTGCTAGTGGCGAGGGACAATTCGGCACCGGGGAGCTGTTTTTT
clone size: NA
D gene: NA
V gene: TRBV12-5
J gene: TRBJ2-2

CDR3 protein: CSASPGGSQPQHF
CDR3 DNA: TGCAGTGCTAGTCCAGGGGGCAGTCAGCCCCAGCATTTT
clone size: NA
D gene: TRBD1
V gene: TRBV20-1
J gene: TRBJ1-5

CDR3 protein: CASSLGGIASYEQYF
CDR3 DNA: TGCGCCAGCAGCTTGGGGGGCATAGCTTCCTACGAGCAGTACTTC
clone size: NA
D gene: NA
V gene: TRBV5-1
J gene: TRBJ2-7

CDR3 protein: CASSGLFPFGTGGCGNQPQHF
CDR3 DNA: TGCGCCAGCAGTGGTTTATTTCCCTTCGGGACAGGGGGCTGCGGCAATCAGCCCCAGCATTTT
clone size: NA
D gene: TRBD1
V gene: TRBV23-1
J gene: TRBJ1-5

CDR3 protein: CASSLEQGGTEAFF
CDR3 DNA: TGCGCCAGCAGCTTGGAACAGGGGGGAACTGAAGCTTTCTTT
clone size: NA
D gene: TRBD1
V gene: TRBV5-1
J gene: TRBJ1-1

CDR3 protein: CASSEGQGAGSPLHF
CDR3 DNA: TGTGCCAGCAGTGAAGGCCAGGGGGCTGGTTCACCCCTCCACTTT
clone size: once
D gene: TRBD1
V gene: TRBV2
J gene: TRBJ1-6

CDR3 protein: CASSFDSSGNTIYF
CDR3 DNA: TGTGCCAGCAGCTTCGACAGCTCTGGAAACACCATATATTTT
clone size: NA
D gene: NA
V gene: TRBV5-6
J gene: TRBJ1-3

CDR3 protein: CASRTQIYSGNTIYF
CDR3 DNA: TGTGCCAGTAGGACACAGATCTACTCTGGAAACACCATATATTTT
clone size: NA
D gene: NA
V gene: TRBV19
J gene: TRBJ1-3

CDR3 protein: CAISESGSGYEQYF
CDR3 DNA: TGTGCCATCAGTGAGTCCGGGAGCGGGTACGAGCAGTACTTC
clone size: NA
D gene: NA
V gene: TRBV10-3
J gene: TRBJ2-7

CDR3 protein: CASSSPIWTAPLNYGYTF
CDR3 DNA: TGTGCCAGCAGTTCCCCTATCTGGACAGCTCCCCTGAACTATGGCTACACCTTC
clone size: NA
D gene: NA
V gene: TRBV28
J gene: TRBJ1-2